This TCR beta chain was captured by sequencing in a study of T cells expressing NK-cell markers. Study background: Obtained from sorted CD3+CD56+NKG2C+, CD3+CD56+NKG2C- and CD3+CD56-NKG2C+ T cells were the TCR beta repertoires. The authors sequenced eight donors, of whom seven were HCMV-seropositive and one was seronegative.

Study-wide results and caveats: NKG2C+ dominant clonotypes from 5 or 6 donors made up about 1.0-8% of CD8+ T cells. Researchers report these clonotypes also headed the CD3+CD56-NKG2C+ fraction in a few donors.

Note on this clonotype: No antigen is known for it.

The CDR3 is 15 residues long. Germline V CDR1 and CDR2: ENHRY, SYGVKD. Following a re-call of the 5' RACE reads, TCRdb has one entry per CDR3 protein and lacks DNA. The sample data list 300,000 to 450,000 distinct CDR3 sequences. The specimen was blood T cells: a sorted CD56 or NKG2C T cell subset, CD4+ or CD8+ T cells, or bulk PBMC T cells (not recorded which). The clonotype was recovered from a man aged 18 to 69 in good health. The chain recombines TRBV10-3 with TRBJ1-3; TCRdb proposes TRBD1, but this gene call is untestable without DNA. CDR3 amino acids: CAISEFLTAGNTIYF.